The clone carrying this TCR beta chain is a singleton in its sample. Per germline, CDR1 MNHNY and CDR2 SVGAGI (reference sequence). The CDR3 length is 12 residues. V dropped 6 bases and J dropped 6 bases, with 10 bases sitting between them. The data derive from a study of control samples from healthy donors and cancer patients. Clones were read by immunoSEQ multiplex PCR, and TCRdb kept only the in-frame ones, dropping some. The sample has roughly 160,000 clones, approximately 96% seen once. V usage is TRBV6-6 and J usage is TRBJ2-3, with D unclear. The sample taken for sequencing was blood. The TCR was taken from a young woman in good health. In DNA form, the CDR3 reads TGTGCCAGCAGCCCGGCGGTCGATACGCAGTATTTT. The encoded protein is CASSPAVDTQYF.